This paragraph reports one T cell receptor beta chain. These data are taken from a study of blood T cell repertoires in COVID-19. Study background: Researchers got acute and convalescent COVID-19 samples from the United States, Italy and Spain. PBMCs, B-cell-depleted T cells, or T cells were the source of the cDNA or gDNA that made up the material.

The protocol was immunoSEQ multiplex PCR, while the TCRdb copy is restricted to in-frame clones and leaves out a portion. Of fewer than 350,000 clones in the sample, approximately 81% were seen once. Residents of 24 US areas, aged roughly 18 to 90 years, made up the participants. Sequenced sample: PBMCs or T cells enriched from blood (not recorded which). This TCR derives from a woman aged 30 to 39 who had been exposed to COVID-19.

The CDR3 bases are TGTGCCAGCAGCTTTAAATCAGGCGCCAGCTCCTACAATGAGCAGTTCTTC. Residues: CASSFKSGASSYNEQFF. This chain uses TRBV7-8 with TRBJ2-1; D is unclear. The V and J ends lost 3 bases and 0 bases respectively, with 15 bases between them. The V gene's germline CDR1 is SGHVS and CDR2 FQNEAQ. CDR3 length equals 17 residues.